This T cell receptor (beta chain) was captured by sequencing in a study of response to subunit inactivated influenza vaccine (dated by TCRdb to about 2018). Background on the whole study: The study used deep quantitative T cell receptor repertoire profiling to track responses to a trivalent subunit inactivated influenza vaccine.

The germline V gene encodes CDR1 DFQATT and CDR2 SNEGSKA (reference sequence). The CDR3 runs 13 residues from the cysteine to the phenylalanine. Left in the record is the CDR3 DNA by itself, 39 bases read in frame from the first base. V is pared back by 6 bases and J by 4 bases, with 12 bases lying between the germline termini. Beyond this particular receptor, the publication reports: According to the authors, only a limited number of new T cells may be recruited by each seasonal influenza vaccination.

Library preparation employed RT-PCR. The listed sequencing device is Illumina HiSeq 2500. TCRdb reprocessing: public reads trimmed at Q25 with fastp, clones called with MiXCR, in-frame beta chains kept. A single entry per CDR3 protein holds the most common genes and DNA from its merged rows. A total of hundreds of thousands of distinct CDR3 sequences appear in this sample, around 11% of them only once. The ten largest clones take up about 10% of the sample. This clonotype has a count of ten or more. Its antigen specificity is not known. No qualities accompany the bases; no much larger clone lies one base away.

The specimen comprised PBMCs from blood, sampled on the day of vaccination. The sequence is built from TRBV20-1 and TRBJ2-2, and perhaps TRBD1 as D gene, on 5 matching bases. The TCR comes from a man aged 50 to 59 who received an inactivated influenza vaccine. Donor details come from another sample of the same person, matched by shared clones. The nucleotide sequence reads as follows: TGCAGTGCCAGAAGGGGTTTCACCGGGGAGCTGTTTTTT. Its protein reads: CSARRGFTGELFF.